Included here is one TCR beta chain sequence, with context. This clone was detected a few times. Its binding antigen is unknown. Base qualities are missing; no much larger clone stands one base away. The data stem from a study of shared clonotypes between healthy human individuals (dated by TCRdb to the early 2020s). With respect to the entire study: The cohort comprised two women and three men aged 18 to 49 years. For each donor, CD4 naive and CD4 memory were each run on three plates, CD8 naive on two plates, and CD8 memory on one plate. To estimate repertoire size and how much clonotypes are shared between individuals, the study performed deep sequencing of blood TCR repertoires from 4 to 6 healthy adults. Libraries were prepared and TCR repertoires were sequenced by different laboratories using diverse techniques, in order to increase sequencing depth and limit assay-specific biases. Leukapheresis yielded between about 0.94 and 9 billion PBMCs per donor.

V and J lose 0 bases and 11 bases, and a span of 8 bases separates them. The CDR1 and CDR2 encoded by the germline V gene are SGHDT and YYEEEE. The CDR3 starts with the cysteine, ends with the phenylalanine, and has 11 residues. Here the CDR3 DNA is all that survives: 33 bases in frame from base 1. Healthy HIV-negative adults with no recently reported acute infections or vaccinations were included as donors. Every donor was a Caucasian adult residing in Nashville, Tennessee, USA. CD4+ T cells were enriched by magnetic negative selection, after which naive cells were positively selected on CD45RA and the negative fraction was taken as the memory subset. Blood was collected by leukapheresis, and PBMCs were isolated by Ficoll-Histopaque density gradient centrifugation and then cryopreserved in liquid nitrogen vapor phase. Analytical flow cytometry was used to check the purity and quantity of every magnetically sorted T cell population. Genomic DNA was isolated from each sorted fraction and quantified by UV absorbance on a Nanodrop 2000c.

Using the deep immunoSEQ assay, multiplex PCR amplified TCR CDR3 regions from genomic DNA. Genomic DNA extracted from each cell subset was distributed evenly over all wells of several immunoSEQ 96-well plates, and each plate served as one replicate. Each replicate PCR for sorted subsets received about 220 ng genomic DNA, equal to roughly 33,000 T cell genomes. The purified libraries were quantified using a Qubit 3.0 fluorometer, sized with a Bioanalyzer 2100, and then quantified again using the KAPA Library Quantification kit. Every immunoSEQ 96-well plate was sequenced on a dedicated single-read 150-cycle Illumina NextSeq 550 flow cell. The source study handled its data this way. The immunoSEQ output contained only junctional sequences without quality scores, so filtering could not match that applied to full-length reads. To assign V/J genes and CDR3, sequences were annotated against IMGT germline references using PyIR, a Python wrapper for IgBLAST v1.9. Reads with weak V/J assignments (E-value above 1e-6), missing CDR3, stop codons, out-of-frame junctions, or ambiguous translated residues were removed. V3J clonotypes were defined by identical inferred V gene, J gene, and CDR3 amino acid sequence. To compute the percentage overlap between repertoires, the number of shared unique clonotypes was divided by the size of the smaller repertoire. Repertoire richness was assessed with RTK rarefaction, the Chao1 estimator, and Recon v2.1 estimates of unobserved clonotypes. Generation probabilities for all TCRbeta clonotypes obtained by the gDNA method from four donors were computed using OLGA. TCRdb obtained this table from immuneACCESS and retained in-frame rearrangements with V and J assigned. These tables miss some clones; where compared with another copy, unresolved V genes account for less than half of the shortfall, and the remainder is unexplained. V, J and clone size are taken as reported in that table, and D and trimming were inferred from the DNA itself. Here the sample has 2,500,000 or so clones; 92% occur a single time. The biggest ten clones account for approximately 0.4% of the sample.

Broad study findings and their caveats: Pairwise subsampling led to the expectation that sequencing depth would affect the degree of clonotype sharing among donors. About 5% of naive CD4, around 3.6% of naive CD8, roughly 2.4% of memory CD4, and approximately 0.4% of memory CD8 clonotypes were shared across several donors. Even with the large sequencing depth, rarefaction of the sorted-subset datasets indicated that sequencing was incomplete. Larger estimated clonotype richness was generally found for naive subsets than for memory subsets. Sampling was limited to blood, and TCR repertoires in tissue likely differ from TCR repertoires in blood. The small number of donors limited the genetic and exposure-history diversity represented. Clonotypes shared by all four sorted-subset donors showed higher generation probabilities than non-shared clonotypes.

This sequence uses TRBV5-6 and TRBJ1-1; too little of a D gene remains to name it. This clonotype originated in a man between 18 and 35 years old in good health. Some clones in this sample may be carry-over from other donors' samples. The sample consisted of naive CD4+ T cells from PBMCs. The cell subset or site label for this specimen denotes: CD45RA+ positively selected. The CDR3 protein sequence reads: CASSLERVAFF. The nucleotide sequence reads as follows: TGTGCCAGCAGCTTGGAGAGGGTTGCTTTCTTT.